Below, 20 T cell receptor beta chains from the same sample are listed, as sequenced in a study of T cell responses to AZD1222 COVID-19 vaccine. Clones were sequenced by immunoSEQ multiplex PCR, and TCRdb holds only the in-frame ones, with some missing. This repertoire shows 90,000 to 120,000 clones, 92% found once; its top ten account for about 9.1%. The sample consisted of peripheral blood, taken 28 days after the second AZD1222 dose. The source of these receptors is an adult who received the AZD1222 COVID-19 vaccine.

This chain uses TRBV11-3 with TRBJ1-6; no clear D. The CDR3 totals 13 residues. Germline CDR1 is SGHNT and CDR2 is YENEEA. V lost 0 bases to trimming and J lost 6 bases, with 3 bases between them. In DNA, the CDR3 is TGTGCCAGCAGCTTAGAGGGTAATTCACCCCTCCACTTT. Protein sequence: CASSLEGNSPLHF. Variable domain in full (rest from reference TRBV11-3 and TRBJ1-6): EAGVVQSPRYKIIEKKQPVAFWCNPISGHNTLYWYLQNLGQGPELLIRYENEEAVDDSQLPKDRFSAERLKGVDSTLKIQPAELGDSAVYLCASSLEGNSPLHFGNGTRLTVT.

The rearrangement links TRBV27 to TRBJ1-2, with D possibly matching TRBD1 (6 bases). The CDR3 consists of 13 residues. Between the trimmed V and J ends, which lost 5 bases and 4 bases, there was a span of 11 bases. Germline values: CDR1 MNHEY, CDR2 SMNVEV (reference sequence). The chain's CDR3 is CASSEDRSYGYTF. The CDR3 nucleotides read TGTGCCAGCAGTGAAGACAGGAGCTATGGCTACACCTTC.

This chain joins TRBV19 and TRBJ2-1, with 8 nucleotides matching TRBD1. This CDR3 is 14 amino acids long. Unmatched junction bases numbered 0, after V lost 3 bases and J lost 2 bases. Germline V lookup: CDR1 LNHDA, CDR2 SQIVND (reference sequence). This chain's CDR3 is CASSMGQAYNEQFF. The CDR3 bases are TGTGCCAGTAGTATGGGACAGGCCTACAATGAGCAGTTCTTC.

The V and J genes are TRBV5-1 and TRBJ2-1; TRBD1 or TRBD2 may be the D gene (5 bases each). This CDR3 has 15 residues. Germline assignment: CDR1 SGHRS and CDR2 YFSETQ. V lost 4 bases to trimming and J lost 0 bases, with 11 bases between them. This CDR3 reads CASSRDAYSYNEQFF. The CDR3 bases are TGCGCCAGCAGCAGGGACGCCTACTCCTACAATGAGCAGTTCTTC.

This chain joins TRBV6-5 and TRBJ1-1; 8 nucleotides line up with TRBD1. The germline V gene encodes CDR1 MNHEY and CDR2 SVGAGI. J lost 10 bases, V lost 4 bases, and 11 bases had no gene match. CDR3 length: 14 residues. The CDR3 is CASSSQGAVPRAFF. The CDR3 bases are TGTGCCAGCAGTTCCCAGGGGGCTGTCCCTCGAGCTTTCTTT.

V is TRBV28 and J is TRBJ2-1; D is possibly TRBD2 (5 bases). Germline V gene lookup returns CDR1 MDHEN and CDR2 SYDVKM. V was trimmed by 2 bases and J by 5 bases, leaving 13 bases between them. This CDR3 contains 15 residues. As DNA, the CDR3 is TGTGCCAGCAGTTTAGAGGGCTCTTTCAACAATGAGCAGTTCTTC. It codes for CASSLEGSFNNEQFF. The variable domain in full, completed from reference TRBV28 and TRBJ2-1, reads DVKVTQSSRYLVKRTGEKVFLECVQDMDHENMFWYRQDPGLGLRLIYFSYDVKMKEKGDIPEGYSVSREKKERFSLILESASTNQTSMYLCASSLEGSFNNEQFFGPGTRLTVL.

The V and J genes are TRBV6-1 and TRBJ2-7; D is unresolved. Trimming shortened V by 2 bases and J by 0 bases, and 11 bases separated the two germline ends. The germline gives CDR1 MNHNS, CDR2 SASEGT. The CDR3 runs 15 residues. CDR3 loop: CASSESWGSSYEQYF. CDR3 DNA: TGTGCCAGCAGTGAATCATGGGGTTCCTCCTACGAGCAGTACTTC.

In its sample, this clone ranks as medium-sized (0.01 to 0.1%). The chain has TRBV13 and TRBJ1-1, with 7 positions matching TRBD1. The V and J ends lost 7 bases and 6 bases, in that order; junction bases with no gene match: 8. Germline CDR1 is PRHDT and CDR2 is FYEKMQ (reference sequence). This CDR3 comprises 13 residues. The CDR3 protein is CASTRQGSAEAFF. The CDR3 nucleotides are TGTGCCAGCACCCGACAGGGTAGCGCTGAAGCTTTCTTT.

The DNA of the CDR3 is TGTGCCACCAGCAGAGGGTTGGGTCAGCCCCAGCATTTT. It specifies CATSRGLGQPQHF. The genes are TRBV15 and TRBJ1-5; D is ambiguous. CDR1 is LNHNV, CDR2 YYDKDF, per germline (reference sequence). Trimming cost V 1 base and J 6 bases, with 7 bases left between them. The CDR3 loop spans 13 amino acids.

CDR3 in amino acids: CASSLAPNQPQHF. DNA for the CDR3: TGTGCCAGCAGCTTGGCACCCAATCAGCCCCAGCATTTT. The V and J genes are TRBV5-4 and TRBJ1-5; D not resolved. CDR1 and CDR2 from the germline V gene are SGHNT and YYREEE (reference sequence). V lost 0 bases, J lost 3 bases, and 4 bases lay in between. CDR3 length equals 13 residues.

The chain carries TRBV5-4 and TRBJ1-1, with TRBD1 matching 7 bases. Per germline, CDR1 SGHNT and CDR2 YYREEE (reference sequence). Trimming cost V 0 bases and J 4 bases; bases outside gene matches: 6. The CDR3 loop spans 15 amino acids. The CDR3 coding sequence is TGTGCCAGCAGCTTGGGTGGAGGGGGCGGCACTGAAGCTTTCTTT. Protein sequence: CASSLGGGGGTEAFF.

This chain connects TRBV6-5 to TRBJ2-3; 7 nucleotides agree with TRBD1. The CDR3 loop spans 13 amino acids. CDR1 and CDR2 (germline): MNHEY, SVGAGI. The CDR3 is CAARDSSTDTQYF. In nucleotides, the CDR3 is TGTGCGGCTCGGGACAGTAGCACAGATACGCAGTATTTT.

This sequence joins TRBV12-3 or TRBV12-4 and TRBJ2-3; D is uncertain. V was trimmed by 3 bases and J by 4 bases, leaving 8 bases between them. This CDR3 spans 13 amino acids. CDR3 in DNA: TGTGCCAGCAGTTTTGACTTGCCAGATACGCAGTATTTT. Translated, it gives CASSFDLPDTQYF.

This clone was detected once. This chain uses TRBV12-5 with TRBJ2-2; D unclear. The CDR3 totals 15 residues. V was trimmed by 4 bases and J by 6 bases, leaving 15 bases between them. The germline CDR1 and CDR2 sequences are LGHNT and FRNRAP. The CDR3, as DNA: TGTGCTAGTGGTTCGACAATGGGGTGGGCCGGGGAGCTGTTTTTT. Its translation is CASGSTMGWAGELFF.

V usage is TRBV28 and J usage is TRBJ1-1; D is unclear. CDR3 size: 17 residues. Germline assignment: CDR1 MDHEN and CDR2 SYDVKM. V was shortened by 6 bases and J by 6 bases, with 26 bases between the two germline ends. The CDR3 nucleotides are TGTGCCAGCAGCATTCGCCGGCCTTCAGGACCGTGGGCTGAAGCTTTCTTT. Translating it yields CASSIRRPSGPWAEAFF.

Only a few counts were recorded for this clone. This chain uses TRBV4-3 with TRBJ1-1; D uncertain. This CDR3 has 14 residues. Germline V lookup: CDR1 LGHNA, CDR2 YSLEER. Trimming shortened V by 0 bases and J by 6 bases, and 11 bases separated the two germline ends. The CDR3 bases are TGCGCCAGCAGCCAAGACGGGGTCTCCGCTGAAGCTTTCTTT. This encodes CASSQDGVSAEAFF.

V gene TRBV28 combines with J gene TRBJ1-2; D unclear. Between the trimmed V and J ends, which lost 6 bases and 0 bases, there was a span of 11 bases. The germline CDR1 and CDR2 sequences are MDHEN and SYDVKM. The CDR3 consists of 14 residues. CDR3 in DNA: TGTGCCAGCAGATACAGTCGAGCTAACTATGGCTACACCTTC. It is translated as CASRYSRANYGYTF.

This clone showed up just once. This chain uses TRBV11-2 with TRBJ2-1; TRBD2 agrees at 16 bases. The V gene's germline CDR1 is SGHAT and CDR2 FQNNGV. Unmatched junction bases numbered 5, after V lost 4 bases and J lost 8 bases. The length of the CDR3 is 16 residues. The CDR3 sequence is CASSSGLAGGPDEQFF. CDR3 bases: TGTGCCAGCAGCTCGGGACTAGCGGGAGGGCCGGATGAGCAGTTCTTC.

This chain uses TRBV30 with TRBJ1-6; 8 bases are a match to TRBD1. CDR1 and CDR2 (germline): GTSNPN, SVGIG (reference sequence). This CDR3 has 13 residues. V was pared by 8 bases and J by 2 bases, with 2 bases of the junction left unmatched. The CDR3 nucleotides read TGTGCCGGACAGGGAGCCTATAATTCACCCCTCCACTTT. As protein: CAGQGAYNSPLHF.

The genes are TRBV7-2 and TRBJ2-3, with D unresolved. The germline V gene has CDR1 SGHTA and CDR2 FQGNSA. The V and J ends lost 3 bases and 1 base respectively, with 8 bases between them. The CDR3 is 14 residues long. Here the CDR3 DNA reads TGTGCCAGCAGCTTGGTGGCGGGCACAGATACGCAGTATTTT. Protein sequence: CASSLVAGTDTQYF. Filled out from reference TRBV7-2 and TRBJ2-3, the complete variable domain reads GAGVSQSPSNKVTEKGKDVELRCDPISGHTALYWYRQSLGQGLEFLIYFQGNSAPDKSGLPSDRFSAERTGGSVSTLTIQRTQQEDSAVYLCASSLVAGTDTQYFGPGTRLTVL.